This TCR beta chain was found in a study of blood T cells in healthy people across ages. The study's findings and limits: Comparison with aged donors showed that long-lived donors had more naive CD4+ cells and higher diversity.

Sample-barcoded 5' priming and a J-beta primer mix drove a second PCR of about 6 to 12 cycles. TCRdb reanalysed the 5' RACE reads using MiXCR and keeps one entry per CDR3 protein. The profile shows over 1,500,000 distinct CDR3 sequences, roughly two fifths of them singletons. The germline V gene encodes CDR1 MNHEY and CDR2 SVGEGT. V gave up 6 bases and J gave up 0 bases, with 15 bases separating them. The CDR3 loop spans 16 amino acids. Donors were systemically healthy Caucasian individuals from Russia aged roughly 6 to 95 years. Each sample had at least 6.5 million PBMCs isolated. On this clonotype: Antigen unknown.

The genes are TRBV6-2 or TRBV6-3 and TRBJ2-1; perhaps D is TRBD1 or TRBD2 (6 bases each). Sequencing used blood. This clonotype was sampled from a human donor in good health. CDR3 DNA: TGTGCCAGCAGCACCTGGGGGGCGAGCTCCTACAATGAGCAGTTCTTC. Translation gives CASSTWGASSYNEQFF.